The entry that follows covers one T cell receptor (beta chain) sequence. Its antigen is still unknown. This sample is drawn from a study of vaccination effects on CD4 cells after COVID-19. ViraFEST expansion of antigen-specific CD4+ T cells with viral peptide pools preceded sequencing. CD4+ T cell isolation took place after less than 13 days of culture. As their vaccination, participants received two doses of either BNT162b2 or mRNA-1273. People in the vaccine group had not been infected with SARS-CoV-2 before, and their nucleocapsid antibodies were negative. This CDR3 spans 19 amino acids. CDR1 and CDR2 from the germline V gene are SGHVS and FNYEAQ. The V gene end was trimmed by 2 bases and the J gene end by 0 bases; junction bases not matched to a gene: 5. Only in-frame clones appear in the TCRdb table, and some are missing; sequencing was by immunoSEQ multiplex PCR. The sample shows around 30,000 clones, about 69% of them seen only once.

This chain uses TRBV7-6 with TRBJ2-6; 12 nucleotides agree with TRBD2. The sequence derives from a human donor who received a COVID-19 vaccine. Sample: CD4+ T cells from PBMCs cultured with HCoV-NL63 spike peptides, taken after COVID-19 vaccination. The CDR3 here is CASSLTQLAGGSGANVLTF. CDR3 coding DNA: TGTGCCAGCAGCTTAACTCAACTAGCGGGGGGCTCTGGGGCCAACGTCCTGACTTTC.